This T cell receptor (beta chain) comes out of a study of blood T cell repertoires in COVID-19. Study summary: The United States, Italy and Spain were the sources of the acute and convalescent COVID-19 samples. T cells, B-cell-depleted T cells, or PBMCs supplied cDNA or gDNA.

Methods used by the authors: Using reference gene primer amplification, nucleated cell counts were estimated. The data were produced by immunoSEQ multiplex PCR, yet TCRdb's version contains in-frame clones alone and is incomplete. V and J calls and clone size are copied from that table; D and trimming were computed from the DNA. The profile shows 150,000 or so clones, 70% to 80% of them singletons. Per germline, CDR1 SGHKS and CDR2 YYEKEE (reference sequence). The germline V and J ends were trimmed by 4 bases and 0 bases, with 13 bases remaining between them. This CDR3 contains 15 residues. Comments on this clone: Other DNA sequences in this specimen translate into the identical CDR3.

This TCR was recovered from a woman of 80 years or more with active or convalescent COVID-19. The V and J genes are TRBV5-5 and TRBJ1-2; perhaps TRBD1 as D (5 bases). Material: peripheral blood. CDR3 in amino acids: CASSLARAANYGYTF. For the CDR3, the DNA is TGTGCCAGCAGCCTGGCCAGGGCAGCTAACTATGGCTACACCTTC.